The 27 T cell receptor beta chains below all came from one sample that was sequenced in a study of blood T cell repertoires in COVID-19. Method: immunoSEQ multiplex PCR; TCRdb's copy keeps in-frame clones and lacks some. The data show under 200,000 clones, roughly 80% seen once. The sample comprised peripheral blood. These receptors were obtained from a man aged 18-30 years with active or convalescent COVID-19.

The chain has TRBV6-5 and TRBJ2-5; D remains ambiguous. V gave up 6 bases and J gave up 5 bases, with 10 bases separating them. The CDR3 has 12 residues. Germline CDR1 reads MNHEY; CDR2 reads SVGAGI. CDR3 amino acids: CASSRNRETQYF. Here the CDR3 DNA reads TGTGCCAGCAGCCGAAACCGGGAGACCCAGTACTTC.

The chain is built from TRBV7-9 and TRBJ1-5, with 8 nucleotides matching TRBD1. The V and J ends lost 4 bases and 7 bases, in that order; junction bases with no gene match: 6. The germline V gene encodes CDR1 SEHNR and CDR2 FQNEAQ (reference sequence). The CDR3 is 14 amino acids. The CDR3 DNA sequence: TGTGCCAGCAGCTCCGGGACAGGCCCACAGCCCCAGCATTTT. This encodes CASSSGTGPQPQHF.

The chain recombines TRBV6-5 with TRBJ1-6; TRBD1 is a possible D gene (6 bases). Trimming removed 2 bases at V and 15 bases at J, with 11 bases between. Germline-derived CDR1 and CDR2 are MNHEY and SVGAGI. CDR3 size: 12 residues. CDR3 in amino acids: CASSYGWGLLHF. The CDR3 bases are TGTGCCAGCAGTTACGGGTGGGGGCTCCTCCACTTT.

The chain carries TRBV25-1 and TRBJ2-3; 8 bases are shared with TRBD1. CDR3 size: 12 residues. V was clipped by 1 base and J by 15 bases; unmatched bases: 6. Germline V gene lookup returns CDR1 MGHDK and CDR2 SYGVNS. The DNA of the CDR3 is TGTGCCAGCAGTGAATGGGGCAGGGGGCTATATTTT. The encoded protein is CASSEWGRGLYF.

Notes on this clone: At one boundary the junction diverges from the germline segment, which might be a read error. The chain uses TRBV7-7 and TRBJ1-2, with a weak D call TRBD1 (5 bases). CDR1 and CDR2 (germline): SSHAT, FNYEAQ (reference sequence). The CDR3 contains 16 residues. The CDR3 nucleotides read TGTGCTAGCAGCTTAGGAAGCAGGGTAATCTCCTATGGCTACACCTTC. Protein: CASSLGSRVISYGYTF. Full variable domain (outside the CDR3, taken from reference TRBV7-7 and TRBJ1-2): GAGVSQSPRYKVTKRGQDVTLRCDPISSHATLYWYQQALGQGPEFLTYFNYEAQPDKSGLPSDRFSAERPEGSISTLTIQRTEQRDSAMYRCASSLGSRVISYGYTFGSGTRLTVV.

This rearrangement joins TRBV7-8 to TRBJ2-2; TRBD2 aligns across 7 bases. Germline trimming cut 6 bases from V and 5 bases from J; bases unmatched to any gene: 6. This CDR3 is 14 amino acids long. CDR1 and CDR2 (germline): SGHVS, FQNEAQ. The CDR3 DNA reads TGTGCCAGCAGACGCGGGGAGGGAACCGGGGAGCTGTTTTTT. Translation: CASRRGEGTGELFF. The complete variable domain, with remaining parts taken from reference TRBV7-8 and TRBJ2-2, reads GAGVSQSPRYKVAKRGQDVALRCDPISGHVSLFWYQQALGQGPEFLTYFQNEAQLDKSGLPSDRFFAERPEGSVSTLKIQRTQQEDSAVYLCASRRGEGTGELFFGEGSRLTVL.

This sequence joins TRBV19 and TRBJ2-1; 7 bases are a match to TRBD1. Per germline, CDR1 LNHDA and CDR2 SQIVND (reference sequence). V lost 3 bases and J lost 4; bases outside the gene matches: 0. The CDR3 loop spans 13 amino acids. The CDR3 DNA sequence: TGTGCCAGTAGTATGACAGGGTACAATGAGCAGTTCTTC. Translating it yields CASSMTGYNEQFF.

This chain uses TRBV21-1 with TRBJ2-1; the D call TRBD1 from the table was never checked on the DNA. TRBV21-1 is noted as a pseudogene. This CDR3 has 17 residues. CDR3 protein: CASSKVRGQTRYNEQFF. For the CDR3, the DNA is TGTGCCAGCAGCAAAGTAAGGGGACAGACGCGGTACAATGAGCAGTTCTTC.

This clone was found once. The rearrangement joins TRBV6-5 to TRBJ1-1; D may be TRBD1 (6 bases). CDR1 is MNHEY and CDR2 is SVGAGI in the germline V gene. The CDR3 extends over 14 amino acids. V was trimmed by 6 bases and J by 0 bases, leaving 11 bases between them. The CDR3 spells CASRVTGVNTEAFF. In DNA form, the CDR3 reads TGTGCCAGCAGGGTGACAGGCGTGAACACTGAAGCTTTCTTT.

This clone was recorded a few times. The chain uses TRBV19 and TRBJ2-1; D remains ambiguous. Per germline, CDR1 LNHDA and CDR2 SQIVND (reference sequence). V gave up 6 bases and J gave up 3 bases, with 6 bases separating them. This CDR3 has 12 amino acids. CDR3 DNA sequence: TGTGCCAGTAGGAGCCACTACAATGAGCAGTTCTTC. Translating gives CASRSHYNEQFF.

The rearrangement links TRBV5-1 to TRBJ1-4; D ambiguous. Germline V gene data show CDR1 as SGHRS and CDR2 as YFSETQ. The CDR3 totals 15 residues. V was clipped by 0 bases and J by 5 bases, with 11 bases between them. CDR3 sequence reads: CASSLGGLTNEKLFF. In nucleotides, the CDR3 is TGCGCCAGCAGCTTGGGAGGGCTTACGAATGAAAAACTGTTTTTT.

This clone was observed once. The DNA for the CDR3 is TGTGCCAGCAGCGCACACCACCGGGGGGACATGAACACTGAAGCTTTCTTT. Protein: CASSAHHRGDMNTEAFF. V gene TRBV7-6 combines with J gene TRBJ1-1; weak D call: TRBD1 (6 bases). Deletions cut 5 bases from V and 0 bases from J, with 19 bases between. Germline CDR1 and CDR2: SGHVS and FNYEAQ. The CDR3 runs to 17 residues.

The CDR3 nucleotides read TGCGCCAGCAGCTTGATTGGCCAGGGAAGCTCTGGGGCCAACGTCCTGACTTTC. Its protein is CASSLIGQGSSGANVLTF. This chain connects TRBV5-1 to TRBJ2-6; tentative D call: TRBD1 (5 bases). The CDR3 is 18 amino acids. The V gene lost 1 base and the J gene lost 0 bases, with 14 bases spanning the gap. Germline-derived CDR1 and CDR2 are SGHRS and YFSETQ.

CDR3 loop: CASSQEQLSSYEQYF. The CDR3 DNA reads TGTGCCAGCAGCCAAGAACAGTTGAGCTCCTACGAGCAGTACTTC. The V and J genes are TRBV4-2 and TRBJ2-7; D is uncertain. Germline CDR1 reads LGHNA; CDR2 reads YNFKEQ. V lost 0 bases and J lost 0, with 9 bases in between. This CDR3 is built from 15 residues.

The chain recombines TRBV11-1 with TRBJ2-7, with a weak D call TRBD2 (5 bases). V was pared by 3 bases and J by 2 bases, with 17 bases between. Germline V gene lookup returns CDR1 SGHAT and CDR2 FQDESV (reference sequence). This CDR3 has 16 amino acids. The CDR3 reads CASSLRRGQRAYEQYF. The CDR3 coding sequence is TGTGCCAGCAGCTTGCGGCGAGGGCAGCGAGCCTACGAGCAGTACTTC. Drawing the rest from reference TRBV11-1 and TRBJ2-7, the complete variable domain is EAEVAQSPRYKITEKSQAVAFWCDPISGHATLYWYRQILGQGPELLVQFQDESVVDDSQLPKDRFSAERLKGVDSTLKIQPAELGDSAMYLCASSLRRGQRAYEQYFGPGTRLTVT.

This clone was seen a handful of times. This chain's CDR3 is CASSFKAFNEKLFF. The CDR3 DNA reads TGTGCCAGCAGTTTTAAAGCCTTTAATGAAAAACTGTTTTTT. The chain couples TRBV27 to TRBJ1-4; D not certain. The CDR3 has 14 residues. With 3 bases removed from V and 4 bases from J, the gap between germline ends came to 9 bases. In germline, CDR1 is MNHEY, CDR2 SMNVEV (reference sequence).

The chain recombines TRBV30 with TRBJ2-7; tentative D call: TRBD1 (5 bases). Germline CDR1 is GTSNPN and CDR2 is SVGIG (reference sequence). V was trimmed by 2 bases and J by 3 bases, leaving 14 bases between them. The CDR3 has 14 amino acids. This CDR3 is CAWSMAGLRYEQYF. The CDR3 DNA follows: TGTGCCTGGAGTATGGCAGGGTTGCGCTACGAGCAGTACTTC.

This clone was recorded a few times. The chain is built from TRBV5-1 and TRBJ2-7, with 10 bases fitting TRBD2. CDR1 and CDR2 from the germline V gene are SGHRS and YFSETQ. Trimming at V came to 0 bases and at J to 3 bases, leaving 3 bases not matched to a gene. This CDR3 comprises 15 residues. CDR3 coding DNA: TGCGCCAGCAGCTTGGCTAGCGGGGGTTACTACGAGCAGTACTTC. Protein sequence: CASSLASGGYYEQYF.

CDR3 sequence reads: CASRPGGRVYEQYF. The CDR3 DNA reads TGCGCCAGCCGCCCCGGGGGGCGCGTGTACGAGCAGTACTTC. This sequence joins TRBV5-1 and TRBJ2-7; TRBD2 is a possible D gene (7 bases). The CDR3 is 14 amino acids. V lost 7 bases to trimming and J lost 4 bases, with 18 bases between them. Germline V gene sequence: CDR1 SGHRS, CDR2 YFSETQ.

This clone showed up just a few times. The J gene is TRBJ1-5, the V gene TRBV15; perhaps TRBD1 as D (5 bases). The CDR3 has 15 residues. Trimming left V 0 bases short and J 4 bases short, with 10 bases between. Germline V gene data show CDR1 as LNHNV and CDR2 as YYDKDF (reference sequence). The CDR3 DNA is TGTGCCACCAGCAGAGATTGGGGGGAGAATCAGCCCCAGCATTTT. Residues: CATSRDWGENQPQHF.

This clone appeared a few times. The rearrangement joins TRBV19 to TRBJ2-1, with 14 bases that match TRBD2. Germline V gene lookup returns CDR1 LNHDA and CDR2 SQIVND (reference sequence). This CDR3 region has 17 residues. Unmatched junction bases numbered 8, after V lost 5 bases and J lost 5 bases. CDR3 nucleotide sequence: TGTGCCAGTAGTGGTCGACTAGCGGGGGGGAATAACAATGAGCAGTTCTTC. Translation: CASSGRLAGGNNNEQFF.

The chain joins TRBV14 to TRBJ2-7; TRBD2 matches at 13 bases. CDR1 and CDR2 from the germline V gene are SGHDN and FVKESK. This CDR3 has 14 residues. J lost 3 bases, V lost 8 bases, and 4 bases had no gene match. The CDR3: CASGLAGEFYEQYF. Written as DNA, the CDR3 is TGTGCCAGCGGACTAGCGGGAGAATTCTACGAGCAGTACTTC.

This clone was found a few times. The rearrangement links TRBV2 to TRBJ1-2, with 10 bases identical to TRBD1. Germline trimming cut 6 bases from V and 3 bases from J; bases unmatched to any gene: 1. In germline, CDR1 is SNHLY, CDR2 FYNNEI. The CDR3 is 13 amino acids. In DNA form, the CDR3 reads TGTGCCAGCAGGGGGACAGGGGACTATGGCTACACCTTC. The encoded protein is CASRGTGDYGYTF. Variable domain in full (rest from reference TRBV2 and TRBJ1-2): EPEVTQTPSHQVTQMGQEVILRCVPISNHLYFYWYRQILGQKVEFLVSFYNNEISEKSEIFDDQFSVERPDGSNFTLKIRSTKLEDSAMYFCASRGTGDYGYTFGSGTRLTVV.

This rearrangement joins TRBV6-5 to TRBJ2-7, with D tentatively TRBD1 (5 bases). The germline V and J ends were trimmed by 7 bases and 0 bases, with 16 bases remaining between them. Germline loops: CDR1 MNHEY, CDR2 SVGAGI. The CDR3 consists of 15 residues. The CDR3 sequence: CASTSHRIASYEQYF. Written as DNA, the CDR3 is TGTGCCAGCACATCACACAGGATTGCCTCCTACGAGCAGTACTTC.

CDR3 bases: TGTGCCAGCAGCGTAGTTGGGTTGGGCATGACACCCCTCCACTTT. Translated, it gives CASSVVGLGMTPLHF. The V and J genes are TRBV9 and TRBJ1-6; no firm D call. Looked up from germline, CDR1 is SGDLS and CDR2 is YYNGEE. Trimming took off 0 bases at V and 11 bases at J, with 15 bases between the two ends. This CDR3 has 15 residues.

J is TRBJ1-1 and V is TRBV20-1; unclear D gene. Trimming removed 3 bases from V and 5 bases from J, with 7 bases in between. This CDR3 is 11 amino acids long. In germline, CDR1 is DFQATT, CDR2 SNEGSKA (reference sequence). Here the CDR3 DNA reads TGCAGTGCTAGCCCGGGGACTGAAGCTTTCTTT. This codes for CSASPGTEAFF.

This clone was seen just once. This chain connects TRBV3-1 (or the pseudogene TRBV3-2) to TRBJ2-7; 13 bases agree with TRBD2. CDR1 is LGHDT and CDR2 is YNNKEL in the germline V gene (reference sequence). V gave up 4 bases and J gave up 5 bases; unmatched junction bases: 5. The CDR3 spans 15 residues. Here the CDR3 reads CASSPGLAGRDEQYF. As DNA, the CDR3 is TGTGCCAGCAGCCCGGGACTAGCGGGGAGGGACGAGCAGTACTTC.